The entry below describes one T cell receptor beta chain. These data come from a study of blood T cell repertoires in COVID-19. For the study at large: Both acute and convalescent COVID-19 samples were obtained from the United States, Italy and Spain.

In the authors' methods: Estimated nucleated cell counts came from reference gene primer amplification. Data came from immunoSEQ multiplex PCR; TCRdb stores just in-frame clones and leaves some out. Clone size and V and J calls were adopted from that table, with D and trimming inferred from the DNA. Of 250,000 or so clones in the sample, approximately 88% were seen once. One Seattle source followed patients from active infection through their disease course. The clonotype was recovered from a woman in her 30s with COVID-19, enrolled during active disease. Specimen: peripheral blood.

CDR3 amino acids: CASSFTLLMNTEAFF. For the CDR3, the DNA is TGTGCCAGCAGCTTTACTCTGCTAATGAACACTGAAGCTTTCTTT. The gene calls are TRBV5-5 and TRBJ1-1; D is unresolved. The V gene's germline CDR1 is SGHKS and CDR2 YYEKEE (reference sequence). The CDR3 length is 15 residues. The V gene lost 2 bases and the J gene lost 0 bases, with 11 bases spanning the gap.